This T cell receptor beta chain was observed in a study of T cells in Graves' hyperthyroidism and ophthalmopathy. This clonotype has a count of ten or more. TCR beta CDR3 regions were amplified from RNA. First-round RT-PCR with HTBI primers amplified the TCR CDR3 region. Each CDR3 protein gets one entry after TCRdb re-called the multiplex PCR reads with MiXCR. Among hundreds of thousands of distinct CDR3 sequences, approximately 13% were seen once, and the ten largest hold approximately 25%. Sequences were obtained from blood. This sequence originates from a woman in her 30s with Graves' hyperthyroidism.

The DNA for the CDR3 is TGTGCCAGCAGTTTGGAATGGGGCTACACCTTC. Its translation: CASSLEWGYTF. This sequence joins TRBV28 and TRBJ1-2; no reliable D call. The CDR3 has 11 residues. CDR1 MDHEN and CDR2 SYDVKM come from the germline V gene. Trimming removed 3 bases at V and 8 bases at J, with 7 bases between.